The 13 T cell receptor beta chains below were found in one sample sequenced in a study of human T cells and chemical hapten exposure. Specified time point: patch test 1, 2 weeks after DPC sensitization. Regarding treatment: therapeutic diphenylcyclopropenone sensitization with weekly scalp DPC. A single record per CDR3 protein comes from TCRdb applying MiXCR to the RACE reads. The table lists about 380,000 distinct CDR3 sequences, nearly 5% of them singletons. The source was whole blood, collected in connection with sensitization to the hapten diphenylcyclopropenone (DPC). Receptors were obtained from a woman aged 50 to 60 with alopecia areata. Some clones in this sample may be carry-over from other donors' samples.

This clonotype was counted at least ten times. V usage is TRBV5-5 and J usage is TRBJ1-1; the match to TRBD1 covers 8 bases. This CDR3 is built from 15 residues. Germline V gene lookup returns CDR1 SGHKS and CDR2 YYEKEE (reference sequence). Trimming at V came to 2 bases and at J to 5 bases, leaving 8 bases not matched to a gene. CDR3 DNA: TGTGCCAGCAGCTTCCGACAGGGGAGGGAAACTGAAGCTTTCTTT. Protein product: CASSFRQGRETEAFF.

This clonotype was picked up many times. CDR3 in DNA: TGTGCCAGCAGCGTAGGGGCACAGGCGAACACCGGGGAGCTGTTTTTT. Its protein product is CASSVGAQANTGELFF. This chain links TRBV9 with TRBJ2-2; D possibly corresponds to TRBD1 (5 bases). Germline CDR1 is SGDLS and CDR2 is YYNGEE. Trimming shortened V by 0 bases and J by 0 bases, and 9 bases separated the two germline ends. The CDR3 has 16 amino acids.

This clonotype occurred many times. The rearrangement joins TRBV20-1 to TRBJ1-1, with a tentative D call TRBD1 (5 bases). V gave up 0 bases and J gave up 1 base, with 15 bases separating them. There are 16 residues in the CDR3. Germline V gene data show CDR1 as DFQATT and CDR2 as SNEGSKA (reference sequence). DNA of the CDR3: TGCAGTGCTAGAGAGGGAGGGACCGCCTGGAACACTGAAGCTTTCTTT. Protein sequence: CSAREGGTAWNTEAFF.

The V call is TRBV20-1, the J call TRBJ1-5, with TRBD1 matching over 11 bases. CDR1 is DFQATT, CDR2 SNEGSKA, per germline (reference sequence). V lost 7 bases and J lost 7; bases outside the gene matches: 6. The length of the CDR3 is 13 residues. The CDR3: CSGGTGGGQPQHF. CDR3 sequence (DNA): TGCAGTGGCGGGACAGGGGGAGGGCAGCCCCAGCATTTT.

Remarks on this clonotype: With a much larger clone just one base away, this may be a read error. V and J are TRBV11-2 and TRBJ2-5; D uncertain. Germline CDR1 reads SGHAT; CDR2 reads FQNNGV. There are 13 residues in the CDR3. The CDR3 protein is CASSFKYQGTQYF. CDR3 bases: TGTGCCAGCAGCTTCAAGTACCAAGGGACCCAGTACTTC.

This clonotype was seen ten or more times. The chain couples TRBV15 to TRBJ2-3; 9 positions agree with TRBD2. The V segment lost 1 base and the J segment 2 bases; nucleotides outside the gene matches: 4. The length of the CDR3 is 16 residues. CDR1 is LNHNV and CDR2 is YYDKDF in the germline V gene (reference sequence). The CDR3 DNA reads TGTGCCACCAGCAGAGGGCTAGCGGGGATCACAGATACGCAGTATTTT. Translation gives CATSRGLAGITDTQYF.

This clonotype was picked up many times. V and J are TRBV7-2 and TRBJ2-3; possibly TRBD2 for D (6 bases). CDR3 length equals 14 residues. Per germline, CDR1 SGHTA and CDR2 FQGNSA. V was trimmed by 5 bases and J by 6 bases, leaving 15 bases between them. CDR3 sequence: CASSARPSADTQYF. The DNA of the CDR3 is TGTGCCAGCAGCGCCCGCCCTAGCGCGGATACGCAGTATTTT.

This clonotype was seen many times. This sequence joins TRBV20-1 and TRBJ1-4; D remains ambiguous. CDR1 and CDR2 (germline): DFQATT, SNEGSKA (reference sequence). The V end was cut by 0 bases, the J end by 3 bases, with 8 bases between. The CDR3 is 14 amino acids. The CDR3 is CSARDWRSNEKLFF. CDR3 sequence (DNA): TGCAGTGCTAGAGATTGGCGGTCTAATGAAAAACTGTTTTTT.

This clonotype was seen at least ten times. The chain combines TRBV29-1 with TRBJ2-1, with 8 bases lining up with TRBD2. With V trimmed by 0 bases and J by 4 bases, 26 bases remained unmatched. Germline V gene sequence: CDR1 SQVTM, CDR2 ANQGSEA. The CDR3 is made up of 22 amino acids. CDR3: CSVEDPAEAGVPPGGVYNEQFF. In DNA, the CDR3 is TGCAGCGTTGAAGATCCCGCCGAAGCGGGAGTCCCCCCCGGTGGGGTTTACAATGAGCAGTTCTTC.

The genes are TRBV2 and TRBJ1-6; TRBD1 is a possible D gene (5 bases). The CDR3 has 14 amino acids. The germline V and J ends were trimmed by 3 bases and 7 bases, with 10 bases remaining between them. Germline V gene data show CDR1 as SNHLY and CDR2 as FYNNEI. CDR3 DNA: TGTGCCAGCAGTGATTGGGGGGGGAATTCACCCCTCCACTTT. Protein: CASSDWGGNSPLHF.

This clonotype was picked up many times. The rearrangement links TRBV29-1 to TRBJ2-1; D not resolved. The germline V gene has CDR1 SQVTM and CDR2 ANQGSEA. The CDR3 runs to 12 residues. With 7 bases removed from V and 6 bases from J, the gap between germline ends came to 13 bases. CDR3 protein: CSATDGSNEQFF. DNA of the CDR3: TGCAGCGCCACCGACGGTTCCAATGAGCAGTTCTTC.

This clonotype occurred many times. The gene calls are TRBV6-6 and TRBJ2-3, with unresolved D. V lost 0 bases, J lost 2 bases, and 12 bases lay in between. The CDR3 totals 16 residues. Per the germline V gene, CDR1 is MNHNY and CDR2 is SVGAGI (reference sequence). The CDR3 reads CASSYSISPITDTQYF. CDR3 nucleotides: TGTGCCAGCAGTTACTCGATATCACCCATCACAGATACGCAGTATTTT.

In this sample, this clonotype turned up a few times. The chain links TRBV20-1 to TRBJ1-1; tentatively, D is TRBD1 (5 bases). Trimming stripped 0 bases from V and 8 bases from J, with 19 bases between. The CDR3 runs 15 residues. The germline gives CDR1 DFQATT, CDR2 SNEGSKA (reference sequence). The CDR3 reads CSARDLRVAVKEAFF. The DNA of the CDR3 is TGCAGTGCTAGAGATCTCAGGGTCGCCGTAAAGGAAGCTTTCTTT.